The sequence of this T cell receptor (beta chain) was determined in a study of human T cells and chemical hapten exposure. Study context: A patient group, mainly female, showed alopecia areata, totalis or universalis. Points from the study as a whole: Once DPC sensitization occurred, TCRs above 1 in 1000 frequency showed no change.

V lost 6 bases, J lost 6 bases, and 11 bases stayed unmatched. Germline V gene lookup returns CDR1 MGHDK and CDR2 SYGVNS. CDR3 length: 15 amino acids. In the case of this clonotype: What it binds is not known.

TCRdb called the RACE reads again in MiXCR, with one record for every CDR3 protein. The table has under 100,000 distinct CDR3 sequences, 8.5% to 9% seen once. Regarding time point: pre-sensitization, week 0. This sample's treatment: therapeutic diphenylcyclopropenone sensitization with weekly scalp DPC. The J gene is TRBJ1-5, the V gene TRBV25-1; 7 nucleotides align to TRBD1. Sample: whole blood, taken in connection with sensitization to the hapten diphenylcyclopropenone (DPC). The sequence came from a man aged 35 to 55 with alopecia areata. Some clones in this sample may be carry-over from other donors' samples. The CDR3 DNA reads as TGTGCCAGCAGCGCTATGGGAGGGGGCGGTCAGCCCCAGCATTTT. Translating gives CASSAMGGGGQPQHF.